This T cell receptor (beta chain) was sequenced in a study of T-cell memory formation after mild COVID-19. On the study more broadly: TCR clusters largely stayed donor specific. Study outcomes and limitations: Contracting CD4+ clones sat mainly in CM and EM; CD8+ in EMRA.

As for this clonotype: Its antigen is currently unknown.

The authors produced TCR alpha and TCR beta cDNA libraries with sample barcodes and UMIs by 5'RACE using constant-segment primers. TCRdb itself ran the 5' RACE reads through MiXCR, one entry per CDR3 protein. The profile shows hundreds of thousands of distinct CDR3 sequences, around a sixth of them singletons. CDR3 size: 14 residues. Losses at the gene ends were 2 bases for V and 6 bases for J; bases not matched to a gene: 6. Germline CDR1 is DFQATT and CDR2 is SNEGSKA (reference sequence). The sequence came from an adult woman who had mild COVID-19 (a few samples of this study predate the infection). Cell type and time point are not known. This chain uses TRBV20-1 with TRBJ2-1, with 8 bases that match TRBD2. Sequencing used PBMCs or a T cell subset sorted from them (not recorded which). The CDR3 DNA sequence: TGCAGTGCTAGAACCTACGGGACTAGCAATGAGCAGTTCTTC. This codes for CSARTYGTSNEQFF.